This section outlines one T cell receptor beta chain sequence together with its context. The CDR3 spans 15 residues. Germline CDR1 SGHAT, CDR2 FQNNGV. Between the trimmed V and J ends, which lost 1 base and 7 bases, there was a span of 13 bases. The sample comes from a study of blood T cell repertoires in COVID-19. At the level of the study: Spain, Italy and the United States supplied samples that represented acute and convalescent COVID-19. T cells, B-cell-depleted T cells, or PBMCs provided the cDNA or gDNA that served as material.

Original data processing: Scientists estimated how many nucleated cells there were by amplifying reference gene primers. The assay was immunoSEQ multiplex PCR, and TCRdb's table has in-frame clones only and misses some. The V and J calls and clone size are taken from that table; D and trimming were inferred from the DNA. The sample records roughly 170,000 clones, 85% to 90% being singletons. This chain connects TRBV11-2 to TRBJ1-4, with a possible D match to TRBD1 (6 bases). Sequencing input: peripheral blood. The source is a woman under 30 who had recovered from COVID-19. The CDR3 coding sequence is TGTGCCAGCAGCTTAGGGACAGTAGGAAGTGAAAAACTGTTTTTT. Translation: CASSLGTVGSEKLFF.